This T cell receptor beta chain was captured by sequencing in a study of cytomegalovirus exposure and HLA in healthy donors. The PCR employed 60 Vbeta primers together with 13 Jbeta primers. The data were produced by immunoSEQ multiplex PCR, yet TCRdb's version contains in-frame clones alone and is incomplete. In the table there are under 200,000 clones, roughly 80% of which are singletons. CDR1 is KGHSH, CDR2 LQKENI, per germline. The CDR3 has 17 amino acids. V lost 0 bases and J lost 5; bases outside the gene matches: 9. This clone was recorded a few times. This chain connects TRBV18 to TRBJ2-7, with 11 bases lining up with TRBD1. This receptor was obtained from a man aged 35-49 years in good health and CMV-seronegative. Sequencing used PBMCs. The CDR3 here is CASSPPGSRDRGNEQYF. The CDR3 bases are TGTGCCAGCTCACCACCGGGTTCCCGGGACAGGGGGAACGAGCAGTACTTC.